Below are 24 T cell receptor beta chains sequenced from a single sample in a study of response to subunit inactivated influenza vaccine. TCRdb processed the RT-PCR reads anew with MiXCR; each CDR3 protein has one entry. The top ten hold around 9.6% of the sample, which has around 580,000 distinct CDR3 sequences, approximately 10% seen once. This specimen was PBMCs from blood, taken on the day of vaccination. The receptor set was obtained from a man in his fifties who received an inactivated influenza vaccine.

The rearrangement joins TRBV2 to TRBJ1-1, with D maybe TRBD1 (6 bases). The CDR3 has 13 amino acids. Germline CDR1 SNHLY, CDR2 FYNNEI. V shed 7 bases and J shed 4 bases, with 13 bases lying between them. The CDR3 DNA sequence: TGTGCCAGCATTGGTGGGGGCTCCACTGAAGCTTTCTTT. It codes for CASIGGGSTEAFF.

The rearrangement links TRBV20-1 to TRBJ2-1; D unclear. V lost 3 bases, J lost 7 bases, and 10 bases lay in between. The germline CDR1 and CDR2 sequences are DFQATT and SNEGSKA (reference sequence). CDR3 length: 12 amino acids. CDR3 DNA sequence: TGCAGTGCTAGTGCTGGCGGTAATGAGCAGTTCTTC. Translated: CSASAGGNEQFF.

This clonotype appeared a few times. This chain links TRBV14 with TRBJ2-3; 8 positions agree with TRBD2. The CDR3 contains 16 residues. Germline CDR1 SGHDN, CDR2 FVKESK. With V trimmed by 0 bases and J by 2 bases, 4 bases remained unmatched. The CDR3 nucleotides are TGTGCCAGCAGCCAAGACGGCGGGGGGATCACAGATACGCAGTATTTT. Residues: CASSQDGGGITDTQYF.

This clonotype was counted between two and nine times. The chain combines TRBV7-2 with TRBJ2-3; TRBD2 agrees at 7 bases. J was trimmed by 0 bases and V by 4 bases; bases with no gene match: 4. The CDR3 totals 15 residues. Germline assignment: CDR1 SGHTA and CDR2 FQGNSA. The CDR3 DNA follows: TGTGCCAGCAGCTCTCCGGGAGGTAGCACAGATACGCAGTATTTT. Protein product: CASSSPGGSTDTQYF. The full variable domain, with the rest looked up from reference TRBV7-2 and TRBJ2-3, is GAGVSQSPSNKVTEKGKDVELRCDPISGHTALYWYRQSLGQGLEFLIYFQGNSAPDKSGLPSDRFSAERTGGSVSTLTIQRTQQEDSAVYLCASSSPGGSTDTQYFGPGTRLTVL.

This clonotype was recorded many times. The V call is TRBV20-1, the J call TRBJ2-1; 8 bases are shared with TRBD2. The germline gives CDR1 DFQATT, CDR2 SNEGSKA (reference sequence). The V and J ends lost 5 bases and 7 bases, in that order; junction bases with no gene match: 13. This CDR3 is 15 amino acids long. The CDR3 DNA is TGCAGTGCTCCACCGGCAGCGGGAGTGATTAATGAGCAGTTCTTC. It codes for CSAPPAAGVINEQFF.

The rearrangement joins TRBV15 to TRBJ2-5; the D is unclear. Germline CDR1 LNHNV, CDR2 YYDKDF (reference sequence). The CDR3 totals 15 residues. V lost 0 bases to trimming and J lost 4 bases, with 12 bases between them. In DNA form, the CDR3 reads TGTGCCACCAGCAGAGATTCTAGGGATCTAGAGACCCAGTACTTC. Translating gives CATSRDSRDLETQYF.

The chain uses TRBV6-2 or TRBV6-3 and TRBJ2-2, with 10 bases matching TRBD2. V lost 5 bases and J lost 0; bases outside the gene matches: 9. This CDR3 is 18 amino acids long. CDR1 and CDR2 from the germline V gene are MNHEY and SVGEGT. The CDR3 is CASSLPTSGYANTGELFF. The CDR3 DNA is TGTGCCAGCAGTCTTCCGACTAGCGGGTACGCGAACACCGGGGAGCTGTTTTTT.

Only a few counts were recorded for this clonotype. The V gene is TRBV12-3 or TRBV12-4, the J gene TRBJ1-2, with D perhaps TRBD1 (6 bases). The CDR3 consists of 14 residues. Trimming left V 6 bases short and J 6 bases short, with 17 bases between. The CDR3 spells CASSRQVRLDGYTF. The CDR3 DNA reads TGTGCCAGCAGCCGACAGGTTAGGCTGGATGGCTACACCTTC.

This clonotype came up a few times. This rearrangement joins TRBV25-1 to TRBJ2-6; D call uncertain. V was clipped by 4 bases and J by 2 bases, with 6 bases between them. The length of the CDR3 is 14 residues. CDR1 and CDR2 (germline): MGHDK, SYGVNS. The CDR3 reads CASSAVTGANVLTF. In nucleotides, the CDR3 is TGTGCCAGCAGTGCGGTAACTGGGGCCAACGTCCTGACTTTC.

The chain carries TRBV12-3 or TRBV12-4 and TRBJ2-1, with D unclear. V dropped 3 bases and J dropped 0 bases, with 9 bases sitting between them. CDR3 length: 15 residues. The CDR3 nucleotides read TGTGCCAGCAGTTTGACCTATTCCTCCTACAATGAGCAGTTCTTC. Protein: CASSLTYSSYNEQFF.

The chain uses TRBV29-1 and TRBJ2-7, with TRBD1 identical over 9 bases. With V trimmed by 3 bases and J by 2 bases, 5 bases remained unmatched. Germline CDR1 is SQVTM and CDR2 is ANQGSEA. The CDR3 is made up of 14 amino acids. The CDR3 coding sequence is TGCAGCGTTGAGGGGACAGGGAACCCCTACGAGCAGTACTTC. Translation: CSVEGTGNPYEQYF.

This chain connects TRBV7-2 to TRBJ2-7; D gene ambiguous. This CDR3 has 16 amino acids. Germline values: CDR1 SGHTA, CDR2 FQGNSA. With 3 bases removed from V and 0 bases from J, the gap between germline ends came to 15 bases. This CDR3 reads CASSFEPSTYSYEQYF. CDR3 bases: TGTGCCAGCAGCTTTGAGCCCAGCACTTACTCCTACGAGCAGTACTTC.

V usage is TRBV9 and J usage is TRBJ2-7; 7 bases match TRBD1. CDR3 length equals 15 residues. The J segment lost 10 bases and the V segment lost 0 bases, leaving 13 bases of the junction unmatched. Germline V CDR1 and CDR2: SGDLS, YYNGEE. CDR3 residues: CASSVDEGTGEKQYF. The CDR3 coding sequence is TGTGCCAGCAGCGTAGATGAGGGAACAGGGGAAAAACAGTACTTC.

This clonotype came up a few times. V gene TRBV7-8 combines with J gene TRBJ2-3, with 9 bases identical to TRBD2. This CDR3 spans 15 amino acids. Germline loops: CDR1 SGHVS, CDR2 FQNEAQ. The trim removed 1 base at V and 2 bases at J, leaving 1 base unmatched. CDR3 residues: CASSLEREATDTQYF. CDR3 coding DNA: TGTGCCAGCAGCTTAGAGCGGGAGGCCACAGATACGCAGTATTTT. The variable domain in full, completed from reference TRBV7-8 and TRBJ2-3, reads GAGVSQSPRYKVAKRGQDVALRCDPISGHVSLFWYQQALGQGPEFLTYFQNEAQLDKSGLPSDRFFAERPEGSVSTLKIQRTQQEDSAVYLCASSLEREATDTQYFGPGTRLTVL.

This clonotype was counted a few times. The V gene is TRBV4-2, the J gene TRBJ2-1, with 10 positions matching TRBD2. Germline V gene sequence: CDR1 LGHNA, CDR2 YNFKEQ. V lost 4 bases, J lost 7 bases, and 19 bases stayed unmatched. The CDR3 is made up of 19 amino acids. The DNA for the CDR3 is TGTGCCAGCAGCCTCCCGGCACTAAGCGGGAGGGCCTTGGGGAATGAGCAGTTCTTC. As protein: CASSLPALSGRALGNEQFF.

About this clonotype itself: At one end, the junction sequence differs from germline, possibly due to a read error. This rearrangement joins TRBV28 to TRBJ2-7; 10 positions match TRBD1. CDR3 size: 15 residues. The germline V gene encodes CDR1 MDHEN and CDR2 SYDVKM. CDR3 DNA sequence: TGTGCCAGCAGAACCGGGACAGGGGTTCCCTACGGGCAGTACTTC. The encoded protein is CASRTGTGVPYGQYF.

This clonotype was counted a few times. V gene TRBV12-3 or TRBV12-4 combines with J gene TRBJ1-2, with D unresolved. The CDR3 covers 12 residues. Deletions cut 3 bases from V and 8 bases from J, with 10 bases between. CDR3: CASSFGGPGYTF. The CDR3 nucleotides read TGTGCCAGCAGTTTCGGCGGGCCAGGCTACACCTTC.

This clonotype was counted between two and nine times. The V and J genes are TRBV7-2 and TRBJ1-4; tentatively, D is TRBD1 (6 bases). CDR1 is SGHTA, CDR2 FQGNSA, per germline. V dropped 5 bases and J dropped 3 bases, with 16 bases sitting between them. This CDR3 contains 16 residues. CDR3 in amino acids: CASSHGTRGANEKLFF. In DNA, the CDR3 is TGTGCCAGCAGCCACGGGACACGGGGGGCTAATGAAAAACTGTTTTTT.

This clonotype has a count of ten or more. The genes are TRBV5-1 and TRBJ2-5, with no clear D. Per germline, CDR1 SGHRS and CDR2 YFSETQ. The CDR3 is 12 residues long. Trimming cost V 0 bases and J 5 bases, with 5 bases left between them. This chain's CDR3 is CASSLDFETQYF. The CDR3 DNA reads as TGCGCCAGCAGCTTGGATTTCGAGACCCAGTACTTC.

Only a few counts were recorded for this clonotype. The gene calls are TRBV7-9 and TRBJ2-2; D gene uncertain. The CDR3 is 15 amino acids. The germline CDR1 and CDR2 sequences are SEHNR and FQNEAQ (reference sequence). Trimming removed 1 base at V and 2 bases at J, with 8 bases between. The CDR3 coding sequence is TGTGCCAGCAGCTTAGGTCTCGTTAACACCGGGGAGCTGTTTTTT. It translates to CASSLGLVNTGELFF. Complete variable domain (other parts from reference TRBV7-9 and TRBJ2-2): DTGVSQNPRHKITKRGQNVTFRCDPISEHNRLYWYRQTLGQGPEFLTYFQNEAQLEKSRLLSDRFSAERPKGSFSTLEIQRTEQGDSAMYLCASSLGLVNTGELFFGEGSRLTVL.

The table lists this clonotype with a few counts. The chain uses TRBV12-3 or TRBV12-4 and TRBJ2-1; 11 nucleotides match TRBD2. The CDR3 extends over 13 amino acids. J gave up 10 bases and V 6 bases, and 5 bases lay outside the gene matches. The CDR3 sequence: CASRTSGVEEQFF. CDR3 sequence (DNA): TGTGCCAGCAGGACTAGCGGGGTAGAGGAGCAGTTCTTC.

The chain recombines TRBV20-1 with TRBJ2-2; 8 nucleotides line up with TRBD2. J lost 0 bases, V lost 1 base, and 1 base had no gene match. Germline values: CDR1 DFQATT, CDR2 SNEGSKA (reference sequence). The CDR3 has 15 amino acids. CDR3 amino acids: CSARAGGSNTGELFF. CDR3 nucleotides: TGCAGTGCTAGAGCGGGGGGGTCGAACACCGGGGAGCTGTTTTTT.

This clonotype appeared a few times. This sequence joins TRBV28 and TRBJ1-1, with TRBD1 matching 9 bases. The CDR3 has 13 amino acids. With 6 bases clipped from V and 6 bases from J, the junction kept 5 bases outside the gene matches. The germline V gene encodes CDR1 MDHEN and CDR2 SYDVKM. CDR3 in amino acids: CASSRGQGAEAFF. CDR3 nucleotide sequence: TGTGCCAGCAGCCGGGGACAGGGCGCTGAAGCTTTCTTT.

In this sample, this clonotype turned up many times. CDR3 nucleotide sequence: TGTGCCAGCAGACCTACTCAGGGAAATGGCTACACCTTC. Its translation is CASRPTQGNGYTF. V gene TRBV28 combines with J gene TRBJ1-2; perhaps TRBD1 as D (5 bases). Germline V CDR1 and CDR2: MDHEN, SYDVKM. The CDR3 covers 13 residues. Trimming took off 6 bases at V and 6 bases at J, with 14 bases between the two ends.